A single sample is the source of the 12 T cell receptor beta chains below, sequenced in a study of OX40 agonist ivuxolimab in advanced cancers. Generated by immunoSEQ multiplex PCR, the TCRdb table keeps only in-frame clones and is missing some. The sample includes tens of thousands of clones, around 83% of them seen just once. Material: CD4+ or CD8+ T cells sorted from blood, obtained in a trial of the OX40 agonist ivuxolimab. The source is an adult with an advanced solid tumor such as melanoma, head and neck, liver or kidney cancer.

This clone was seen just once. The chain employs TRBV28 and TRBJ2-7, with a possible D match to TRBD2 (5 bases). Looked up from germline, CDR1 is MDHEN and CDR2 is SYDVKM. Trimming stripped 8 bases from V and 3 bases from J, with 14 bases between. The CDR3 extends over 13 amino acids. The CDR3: CASAEGKSYEQYF. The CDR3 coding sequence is TGTGCCAGCGCCGAGGGAAAGAGCTACGAGCAGTACTTC.

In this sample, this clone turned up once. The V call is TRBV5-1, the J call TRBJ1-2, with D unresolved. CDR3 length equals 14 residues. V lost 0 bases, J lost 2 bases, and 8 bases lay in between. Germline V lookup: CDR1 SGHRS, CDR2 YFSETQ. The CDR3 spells CASSLESRNYGYTF. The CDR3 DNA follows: TGCGCCAGCAGCTTGGAGAGTAGAAACTATGGCTACACCTTC.

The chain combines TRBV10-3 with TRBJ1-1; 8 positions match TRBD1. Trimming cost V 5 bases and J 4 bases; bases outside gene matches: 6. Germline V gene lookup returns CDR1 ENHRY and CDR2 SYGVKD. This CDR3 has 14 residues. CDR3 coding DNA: TGTGCCATCAGTATGACAGGGGATGGCACTGAAGCTTTCTTT. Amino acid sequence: CAISMTGDGTEAFF.

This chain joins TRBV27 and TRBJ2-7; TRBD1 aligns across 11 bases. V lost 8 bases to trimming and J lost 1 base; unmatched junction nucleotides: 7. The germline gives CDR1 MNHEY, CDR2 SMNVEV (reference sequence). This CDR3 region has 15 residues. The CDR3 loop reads CASGTGTGGSYEQYF. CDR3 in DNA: TGTGCCAGCGGTACCGGGACAGGGGGTTCCTACGAGCAGTACTTC.

CDR3: CASTISGGITDTQYF. The CDR3 DNA follows: TGTGCCAGCACCATCAGCGGGGGCATCACAGATACGCAGTATTTT. This chain links TRBV6-5 with TRBJ2-3; 8 bases map to TRBD2. V lost 7 bases to trimming and J lost 2 bases; unmatched junction nucleotides: 8. CDR3 size: 15 residues. From germline, CDR1 is MNHEY and CDR2 SVGAGI.

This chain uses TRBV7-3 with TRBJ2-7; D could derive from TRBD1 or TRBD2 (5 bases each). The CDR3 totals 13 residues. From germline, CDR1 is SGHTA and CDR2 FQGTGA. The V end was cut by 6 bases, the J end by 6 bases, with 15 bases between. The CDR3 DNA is TGTGCCAGCAGTTATGGCCGGGACGGCGAGCAGTACTTC. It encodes CASSYGRDGEQYF.

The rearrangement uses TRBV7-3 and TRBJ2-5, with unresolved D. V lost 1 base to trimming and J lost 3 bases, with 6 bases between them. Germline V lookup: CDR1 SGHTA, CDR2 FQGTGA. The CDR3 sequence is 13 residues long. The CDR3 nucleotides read TGTGCCAGCAGCTTAAACAGCGAAGAGACCCAGTACTTC. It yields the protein CASSLNSEETQYF.

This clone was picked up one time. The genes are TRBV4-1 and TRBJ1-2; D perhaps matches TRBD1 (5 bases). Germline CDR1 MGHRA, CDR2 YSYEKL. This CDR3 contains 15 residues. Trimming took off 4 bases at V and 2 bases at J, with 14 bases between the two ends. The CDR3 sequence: CASSLPSPGNYGYTF. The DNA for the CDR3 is TGCGCCAGCAGCCTCCCTAGCCCAGGGAACTATGGCTACACCTTC.

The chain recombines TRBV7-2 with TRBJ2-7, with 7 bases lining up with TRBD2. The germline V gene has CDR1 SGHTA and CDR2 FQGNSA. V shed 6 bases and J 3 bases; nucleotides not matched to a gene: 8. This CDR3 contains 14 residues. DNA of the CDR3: TGTGCCAGCAGTATTGTCCCTAGCGGCTACGAGCAGTACTTC. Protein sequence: CASSIVPSGYEQYF. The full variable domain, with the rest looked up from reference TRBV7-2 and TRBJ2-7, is GAGVSQSPSNKVTEKGKDVELRCDPISGHTALYWYRQSLGQGLEFLIYFQGNSAPDKSGLPSDRFSAERTGGSVSTLTIQRTQQEDSAVYLCASSIVPSGYEQYFGPGTRLTVT.

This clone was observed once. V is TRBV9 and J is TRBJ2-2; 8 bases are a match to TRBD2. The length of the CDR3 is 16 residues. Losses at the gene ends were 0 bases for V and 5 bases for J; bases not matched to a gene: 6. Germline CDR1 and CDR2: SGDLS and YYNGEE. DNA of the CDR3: TGTGCCAGCAGCGTAGCGGCGGGAGGTTGGACCGGGGAGCTGTTTTTT. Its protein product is CASSVAAGGWTGELFF.

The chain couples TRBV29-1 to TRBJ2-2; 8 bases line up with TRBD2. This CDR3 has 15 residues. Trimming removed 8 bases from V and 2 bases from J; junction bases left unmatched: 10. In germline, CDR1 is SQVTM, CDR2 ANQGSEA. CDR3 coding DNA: TGCAGCACAACAGGGACTAGGGCTAACACCGGGGAGCTGTTTTTT. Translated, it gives CSTTGTRANTGELFF.

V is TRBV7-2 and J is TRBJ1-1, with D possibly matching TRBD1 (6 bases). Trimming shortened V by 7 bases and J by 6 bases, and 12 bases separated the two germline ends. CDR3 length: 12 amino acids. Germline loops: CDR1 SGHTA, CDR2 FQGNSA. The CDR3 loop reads CASNREGAEAFF. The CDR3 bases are TGTGCCAGCAACAGGGAGGGGGCTGAAGCTTTCTTT. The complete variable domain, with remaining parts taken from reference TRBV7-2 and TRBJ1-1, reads GAGVSQSPSNKVTEKGKDVELRCDPISGHTALYWYRQSLGQGLEFLIYFQGNSAPDKSGLPSDRFSAERTGGSVSTLTIQRTQQEDSAVYLCASNREGAEAFFGQGTRLTVV.